Below, one T cell receptor beta chain is given with its context. This specimen belongs to a study of blood T cell repertoires in COVID-19. The CDR3 covers 15 residues. Germline V gene lookup returns CDR1 LNHDA and CDR2 SQIVND (reference sequence). V lost 6 bases to trimming and J lost 4 bases, with 15 bases between them. Grouping used clinical history reported by participants in a survey and questionnaire. Cohort 3 donors were reported recovered after two negative PCRs, clearance, or symptom resolution. Repertoires were generated with immunoSEQ multiplex PCR, while TCRdb's copy carries only in-frame clones and drops some. This table has some 300,000 clones, around 86% appearing once.

The chain carries TRBV19 and TRBJ1-4; D perhaps matches TRBD1 (6 bases). Sequencing was performed on PBMCs or T cells enriched from blood (not recorded which). The sequence derives from a man aged 25-45 years who had recovered from COVID-19. CDR3 sequence reads: CASRTGYLINEKLFF. CDR3 bases: TGTGCCAGTAGGACAGGCTATCTCATTAATGAAAAACTGTTTTTT. Using reference TRBV19 and TRBJ1-4 for the parts outside the CDR3, the full variable domain is DGGITQSPKYLFRKEGQNVTLSCEQNLNHDAMYWYRQDPGQGLRLIYYSQIVNDFQKGDIAEGYSVSREKKESFPLTVTSAQKNPTAFYLCASRTGYLINEKLFFGSGTQLSVL.